The entry below describes one T cell receptor (beta chain). Trimming cost V 2 bases and J 1 base; bases outside gene matches: 8. The germline V gene encodes CDR1 SGHTA and CDR2 FQGTGA. The CDR3 is 17 amino acids. Sequencing was performed with immunoSEQ multiplex PCR; in TCRdb, only in-frame clones are kept and a portion is missing. The sample shows 130,000 or so clones, about 90% of them seen only once. The entry originates in a study of control samples from healthy donors and cancer patients. This receptor was obtained from a man younger than 35 in good health. The source material was blood. The chain is built from TRBV7-3 and TRBJ2-1; 7 nucleotides agree with TRBD1. CDR3 sequence reads: CASSLDPGTASYNEQFF. The CDR3 bases are TGTGCCAGCAGCTTAGACCCCGGGACAGCGTCCTACAATGAGCAGTTCTTC.